The entry that follows covers one T cell receptor beta chain sequence. The data belong to a study of blood T cell repertoires in COVID-19. The CDR3 totals 15 residues. Germline V gives CDR1 MNHEY, CDR2 SVGAGI. Trimming shortened V by 2 bases and J by 2 bases, and 10 bases separated the two germline ends. Using immunoSEQ multiplex PCR, the repertoire was profiled, and TCRdb retains in-frame clones only, with some absent. This table has roughly 87,000 clones, over 75% appearing once. This chain uses TRBV6-5 with TRBJ1-3; D unresolved. The TCR sequence derives from a woman aged 70-85 years with acute or convalescent COVID-19. The sample taken for sequencing was peripheral blood. This CDR3 is CASSYPTETGNTIYF. The CDR3, as DNA: TGTGCCAGCAGTTACCCTACTGAGACTGGAAACACCATATATTTT.